These 27 T cell receptor beta chains were all obtained from the same sample, sequenced in a study of blood T cells in healthy people across ages. Together with a sample-barcoded 5' primer, a J-beta primer mix was included in a second PCR lasting about 6 to 11 cycles. One entry per CDR3 protein, called by TCRdb with MiXCR from the 5' RACE reads. The table shows hundreds of thousands of distinct CDR3 sequences, with 44% occurring only once. Sequenced material: blood. Receptors were obtained from a man between 60 and 70 years old in good health.

The rearrangement links TRBV2 to TRBJ2-1, with D uncertain. V was pared by 6 bases and J by 0 bases, with 12 bases between. The CDR3 extends over 15 amino acids. The germline CDR1 and CDR2 sequences are SNHLY and FYNNEI. DNA of the CDR3: TGTGCCAGCAGCCCTAACGTAAGCTCCTACAATGAGCAGTTCTTC. Amino acid sequence: CASSPNVSSYNEQFF.

The chain carries TRBV13 and TRBJ2-1; TRBD2 aligns across 9 bases. Germline CDR1 PRHDT, CDR2 FYEKMQ (reference sequence). This CDR3 spans 15 amino acids. V lost 3 bases to trimming and J lost 4 bases; unmatched junction nucleotides: 4. The CDR3 spells CASSFAAGGYNEQFF. The CDR3 DNA sequence: TGTGCCAGCAGCTTTGCCGCGGGGGGGTACAATGAGCAGTTCTTC.

Worth noting for this clonotype: A read error may explain this, as a much larger clone is one base away. The chain is built from TRBV6-1 and TRBJ2-7, with 8 bases aligning to TRBD1. This CDR3 has 16 residues. In germline, CDR1 is MNHNS, CDR2 SASEGT. CDR3 amino acids: CASSEEDRGSSDEQYF. Here the CDR3 DNA reads TGTGCCAGCAGTGAAGAAGACAGGGGCAGCTCCGACGAGCAGTACTTC.

This sequence joins TRBV28 and TRBJ2-1; no firm D call. Germline assignment: CDR1 MDHEN and CDR2 SYDVKM. This CDR3 has 11 amino acids. Deletions cut 6 bases from V and 12 bases from J, with 12 bases between. The CDR3 DNA reads as TGTGCCAGCAGGTTTGGGTTAGCGCAGTTCTTC. Translating it yields CASRFGLAQFF.

The gene calls are TRBV9 and TRBJ2-1; no firm D call. CDR3 length equals 13 residues. V was shortened by 4 bases and J by 8 bases, with 13 bases between the two germline ends. Germline values: CDR1 SGDLS, CDR2 YYNGEE. The CDR3 spells CASSSPSEDEQFF. For the CDR3, the DNA is TGTGCCAGCAGCTCCCCCAGCGAGGATGAGCAGTTCTTC.

A few counts support this clonotype. The chain combines TRBV20-1 with TRBJ2-7; no definite D call. The V end lost 4 bases, the J end lost 4 bases, and 8 bases lay between the germline ends. CDR1 and CDR2 from the germline V gene are DFQATT and SNEGSKA (reference sequence). This CDR3 is built from 11 residues. CDR3 coding DNA: TGCAGTGCTACAGCCGGGTACGAGCAGTACTTC. Its protein is CSATAGYEQYF.

The chain links TRBV14 to TRBJ1-1; unclear D gene. The V and J ends lost 1 base and 1 base respectively, with 7 bases between them. CDR1 and CDR2 (germline): SGHDN, FVKESK. The CDR3 is 14 amino acids. Written as DNA, the CDR3 is TGTGCCAGCAGCCAAGTCGGAAAGAACACTGAAGCTTTCTTT. Its translation is CASSQVGKNTEAFF.

V gene TRBV5-1 combines with J gene TRBJ2-5; D possibly matches TRBD1 or TRBD2 (6 bases each). With the DNA end fitting TRBJ2-7 better, the J assignment may be wrong. This CDR3 has 14 residues. The germline V gene encodes CDR1 SGHRS and CDR2 YFSETQ. The CDR3 bases are TGCGCCAGCAGCTTGGCGGGGGCAAGGTACGAGCAGTACTTC. It codes for CASSLAGARYEQYF.

On this clonotype: Given a much more abundant clone one base away, this may be a read error. The V call is TRBV7-2, the J call TRBJ2-3; D possibly corresponds to TRBD1 (6 bases). Germline V gene data show CDR1 as SGHTA and CDR2 as FQGNSA. V was pared by 6 bases and J by 8 bases, with 18 bases between. This CDR3 is 14 amino acids long. The CDR3 DNA follows: TGTGCCAGCAGTGGGGCGTGGGGGCCAGGTACGCAGTATTTT. Translation gives CASSGAWGPGTQYF.

This chain uses TRBV29-1 with TRBJ2-1; D may be TRBD2 (6 bases). V shed 0 bases and J shed 0 bases, with 12 bases lying between them. Germline CDR1 SQVTM, CDR2 ANQGSEA. The length of the CDR3 is 16 residues. The CDR3 is CSVEDPLGGSYNEQFF. The CDR3 DNA reads as TGCAGCGTTGAAGACCCCTTGGGGGGCTCCTACAATGAGCAGTTCTTC.

V is TRBV20-1 and J is TRBJ2-1; 10 positions agree with TRBD1. The CDR3 has 13 amino acids. Per the germline V gene, CDR1 is DFQATT and CDR2 is SNEGSKA (reference sequence). V gave up 6 bases and J gave up 3 bases; unmatched junction bases: 2. The CDR3 DNA sequence: TGCAGTGCCGGACAGGGGGGCTACAATGAGCAGTTCTTC. As protein: CSAGQGGYNEQFF.

This chain joins TRBV5-1 and TRBJ2-7, with a weak D call TRBD2 (5 bases). Germline CDR1 SGHRS, CDR2 YFSETQ. V lost 4 bases to trimming and J lost 6 bases, with 14 bases between them. The CDR3 runs 13 residues. The CDR3 coding sequence is TGCGCCAGCAGCCTCGGGGAATTCCGCGAGCAGTACTTC. It codes for CASSLGEFREQYF.

In its sample, this clonotype was seen many times. J is TRBJ2-4 and V is TRBV7-8, with D possibly being TRBD1 (6 bases). Germline V CDR1 and CDR2: SGHVS, FQNEAQ. CDR3 length equals 14 residues. The V end lost 10 bases, the J end lost 1 base, and 14 bases lay between the germline ends. CDR3 in amino acids: CATPPGVAKNIQYF. In nucleotides, the CDR3 is TGTGCCACCCCCCCAGGGGTTGCCAAAAACATTCAGTACTTC.

This rearrangement joins TRBV4-3 to TRBJ1-2; D uncertain. With 0 bases removed from V and 8 bases from J, the gap between germline ends came to 10 bases. Germline lookup yields CDR1 LGHNA and CDR2 YSLEER. The CDR3 consists of 13 residues. CDR3 in DNA: TGCGCCAGCAGCCAAGAATCCGGCTGGGGCTACACCTTC. Translating gives CASSQESGWGYTF.

The V call is TRBV4-3, the J call TRBJ2-2; 7 nucleotides match TRBD1. Germline CDR1 and CDR2: LGHNA and YSLEER. CDR3 length: 16 residues. Losses at the gene ends were 1 base for V and 0 bases for J; bases not matched to a gene: 2. CDR3 nucleotides: TGCGCCAGCAGCCAAGTAACAGGGGCGAACACCGGGGAGCTGTTTTTT. Translating it yields CASSQVTGANTGELFF.

The V gene is TRBV14, the J gene TRBJ2-5, with TRBD1 matching over 7 bases. The junction had 9 bases not matched to a gene; V was cut back by 6 bases and J by 5 bases. There are 14 residues in the CDR3. From germline, CDR1 is SGHDN and CDR2 FVKESK. The CDR3 region is CASRLQGMGETQYF. The CDR3 nucleotides read TGTGCCAGCAGACTACAGGGGATGGGGGAGACCCAGTACTTC.

This chain uses TRBV12-3 or TRBV12-4 with TRBJ1-2, with D possibly matching TRBD1 (5 bases). V lost 5 bases and J lost 1, with 17 bases in between. This CDR3 spans 16 amino acids. Here the CDR3 DNA reads TGTGCCAGCAGTCCCCGGACATACCATATTAACTATGGCTACACCTTC. Translated, it gives CASSPRTYHINYGYTF.

The V and J genes are TRBV6-5 and TRBJ2-2; unclear D gene. Trimming removed 0 bases at V and 4 bases at J, with 6 bases between. The CDR3 has 14 residues. Germline V gene sequence: CDR1 MNHEY, CDR2 SVGAGI. Here the CDR3 reads CASSYSRATGELFF. CDR3 nucleotide sequence: TGTGCCAGCAGTTACTCGAGAGCCACCGGGGAGCTGTTTTTT.

The chain joins TRBV4-3 to TRBJ2-3, with no clear D. Germline loops: CDR1 LGHNA, CDR2 YSLEER. V was trimmed by 1 base and J by 6 bases, leaving 14 bases between them. CDR3 length: 15 amino acids. CDR3 sequence (DNA): TGCGCCAGCAGCCAAGTTAGCACCGCATTGGATACGCAGTATTTT. Translation gives CASSQVSTALDTQYF.

The V call is TRBV5-8, the J call TRBJ2-7; 10 nucleotides align to TRBD1. The J call may be faulty, since TRBJ2-5 better matches the DNA end. The CDR3 length is 15 residues. The germline V gene has CDR1 SGHTS and CDR2 YDEGEE. CDR3 region: CASSNRQGAQETQYF. In nucleotides, the CDR3 is TGTGCCAGCAGCAATAGACAGGGGGCCCAAGAGACCCAGTACTTC.

Only one count was recorded for this clonotype. The rearrangement uses TRBV6-2 or TRBV6-3 and TRBJ2-7; D unclear. The better agreement between TRBJ2-5 and the DNA end casts doubt on the J call. CDR3 length: 14 amino acids. Germline V lookup: CDR1 MNHEY, CDR2 SVGEGT. The CDR3 spells CASSYIDLQETQYF. CDR3 nucleotide sequence: TGTGCCAGCAGTTACATCGACCTGCAAGAGACCCAGTACTTC.

The chain couples TRBV3-1 to TRBJ1-2; D is unresolved. The CDR3 sequence is 16 residues long. Germline assignment: CDR1 LGHDT and CDR2 YNNKEL (reference sequence). V shed 1 base and J shed 2 bases, with 14 bases lying between them. The DNA of the CDR3 is TGTGCCAGCAGCCAAGGGGCCCGCAGGTCGAACTATGGCTACACCTTC. Its protein is CASSQGARRSNYGYTF.

The rearrangement uses TRBV4-1 and TRBJ2-1; TRBD1 matches at 7 bases. Germline lookup yields CDR1 MGHRA and CDR2 YSYEKL. The CDR3 length is 16 residues. V trimming: 7 bases; J trimming: 4 bases; junction bases outside the gene matches: 13. The CDR3 sequence is CASNPLSGGGYNEQFF. CDR3 nucleotide sequence: TGCGCCAGCAACCCCTTGTCAGGGGGTGGGTACAATGAGCAGTTCTTC.

The chain carries TRBV19 and TRBJ1-2, with 9 bases identical to TRBD1. The CDR3 has 15 amino acids. From germline, CDR1 is LNHDA and CDR2 SQIVND (reference sequence). V was clipped by 4 bases and J by 2 bases; unmatched bases: 5. The CDR3 region has the DNA TGTGCCAGTAGTACCCGACAGGGGGGAAACTATGGCTACACCTTC. Its translation is CASSTRQGGNYGYTF.

The rearrangement links TRBV7-2 to TRBJ2-2; D perhaps matches TRBD2 (5 bases). CDR1 is SGHTA, CDR2 FQGNSA, per germline. The V end lost 1 base, the J end lost 4 bases, and 10 bases lay between the germline ends. The CDR3 contains 15 residues. The CDR3 DNA reads as TGTGCCAGCAGCTTAGTGAGCGGATTCACCGGGGAGCTGTTTTTT. It specifies CASSLVSGFTGELFF.

The chain has TRBV20-1 and TRBJ2-3; TRBD2 matches at 8 bases. Per germline, CDR1 DFQATT and CDR2 SNEGSKA (reference sequence). The V gene end was trimmed by 2 bases and the J gene end by 6 bases; junction bases not matched to a gene: 13. This CDR3 has 16 amino acids. The CDR3 sequence: CSARPSGLAHLDTQYF. CDR3 in DNA: TGCAGTGCTAGACCTTCCGGACTAGCTCATCTTGATACGCAGTATTTT.

This chain links TRBV12-3 or TRBV12-4 with TRBJ1-2, with TRBD1 identical over 8 bases. The CDR3 extends over 15 amino acids. V dropped 4 bases and J dropped 8; count of bases not matched to a gene: 12. Here the CDR3 reads CASSWNRGNSGGYTF. For the CDR3, the DNA is TGTGCCAGCAGTTGGAACAGGGGGAACTCGGGAGGCTACACCTTC.